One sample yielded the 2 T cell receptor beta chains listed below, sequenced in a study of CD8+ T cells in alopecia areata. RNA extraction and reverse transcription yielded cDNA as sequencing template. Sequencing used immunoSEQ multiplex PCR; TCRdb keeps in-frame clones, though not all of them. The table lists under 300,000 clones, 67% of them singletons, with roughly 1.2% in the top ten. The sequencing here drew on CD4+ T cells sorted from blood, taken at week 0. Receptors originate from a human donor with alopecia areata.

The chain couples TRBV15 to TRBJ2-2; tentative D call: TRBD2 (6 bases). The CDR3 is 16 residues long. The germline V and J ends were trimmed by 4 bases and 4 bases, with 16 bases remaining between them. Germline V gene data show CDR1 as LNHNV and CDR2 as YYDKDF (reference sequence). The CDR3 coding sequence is TGTGCCACCAGCACTCCGGAGGGGCGGGTCACCGGGGAGCTGTTTTTT. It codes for CATSTPEGRVTGELFF.

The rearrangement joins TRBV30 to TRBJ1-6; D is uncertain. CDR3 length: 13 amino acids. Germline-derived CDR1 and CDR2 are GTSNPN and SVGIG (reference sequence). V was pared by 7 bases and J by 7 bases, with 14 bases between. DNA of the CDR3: TGTGCCTTCACTCCGGGGTTGAATTCACCCCTCCACTTT. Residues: CAFTPGLNSPLHF.